The T cell receptor (beta chain) under discussion was sequenced for a study of OX40 agonist ivuxolimab in advanced cancers. Describing the broader study: Ivuxolimab, which targeted the costimulatory receptor OX40 (CD134), was an agonistic, fully human IgG2 monoclonal antibody. Among the approximately 54 dose-escalation patients, 19 had hepatocellular carcinoma, about 15 melanoma, 9 renal cell carcinoma and 9 head and neck cancer. Intravenous ivuxolimab was administered to patients every 2 weeks at six dose levels: 0.01, 0.1, 0.3, 1.5, 3 and 10 mg/kg. A male proportion of nearly 85% and a mean age of approximately 62 years, ranging from about 23 to 90, were recorded for the dose-escalation cohort. Three dose-escalation patients achieved partial responses, one with hepatocellular carcinoma and two with cutaneous melanoma. The paper reports the monotherapy dose-escalation portion (N ≈ 50 patients) of the phase I ivuxolimab trial. Prior anti-PD-1, anti-PD-L1 or anti-CTLA-4 therapy was permitted, and roughly two fifths of dose-escalation patients had received checkpoint inhibitors. Peripheral TCRbeta sequencing was intended to test whether TCR sequence diversity was altered and clonal T-cell expansion was caused by ivuxolimab. Study-wide conclusions, independent of this receptor: In partial responders in the 0.1-3.0 mg/kg groups, normalized peripheral clonal expansion was found to be among the lowest, especially among CD8+ T cells. On average, CD8+ T cells showed more expanded clones than CD4+ T cells after ivuxolimab. The antigen specificity of the peripheral T cells that underwent clonal expansion was not determined. Low levels of normalized T-cell clonal expansion were also seen in some patients who did not respond. At doses from 0.1 to 3.0 mg/kg, clonal expansion was seen in both CD4+ and CD8+ blood T cells between baseline and week 6.

Genomic DNA was isolated from the sorted cells so that the TCRbeta CDR3 region could be sequenced. The immunoSEQ Assay was used to sequence the TCRbeta CDR3 regions. The table comes from immuneACCESS by way of TCRdb, which keeps in-frame sequences with V and J called. Part of the clones is missing from these tables; in studies checked, under half for an unresolved V gene and the rest for unknown reasons. Counted in this sample were 130,000 or so clones; just under 95% of them appeared once. Together, the top ten hold about 0.15% of the sample. A word on this clone: Which antigen it targets is not known. No quality values exist for individual bases; no much larger clone is one base distant.

The trial excluded patients who had a history of autoimmune disease or who were on systemic immunosuppression. In every dose cohort, peripheral blood was drawn for TCR sequencing at baseline, cycle 4 day 1, and cycle 7 day 1. Samples were obtained from an open-label, multicenter, first-in-human phase I dose-escalation trial of ivuxolimab. Adults with locally advanced or metastatic melanoma, renal cell, hepatocellular, or head and neck squamous cell carcinoma were enrolled in the trial. CD4+ and CD8+ T cells were sorted separately from peripheral blood before TCR sequencing. The germline V gene encodes CDR1 SEHNR and CDR2 FQNEAQ (reference sequence). V is clipped by 11 bases and J by 2 bases, and the sequence between their germline boundaries is 19 bases long. The CDR3 starts with the cysteine, ends with the phenylalanine, and has 14 residues. Only the CDR3 portion is preserved as DNA: 42 bases, with reading frame beginning at the first base.

Sequenced material: CD4+ or CD8+ T cells sorted from blood, taken in a trial of the OX40 agonist ivuxolimab. The chain couples TRBV7-9 to TRBJ2-7; matching of 6 bases hints at TRBD1 as the D gene. The sequence derives from an adult with an advanced solid tumor such as melanoma, head and neck, liver or kidney cancer. The DNA sequence is TGTGCCGGAGGTGTCAGGGGAGTTCCCTACGAGCAGTACTTC. It specifies CAGGVRGVPYEQYF.